This paragraph covers one TCR beta chain sequence. Its target is not known. The data stem from a study of T cell responses to AZD1222 COVID-19 vaccine. Findings of the study overall: Distributed over spike, vaccine-associated CD4 TCRs predominated at 160-218 and 743-854. Seropositive AZD1222 recipients at baseline numbered only five to seven. Repertoire sampling occurred only after the peak T cell response.

V gave up 7 bases and J gave up 5 bases, with 14 bases separating them. Germline loops: CDR1 LNHDA, CDR2 SQIVND (reference sequence). CDR3 length: 13 amino acids. Some clones are missing from TCRdb's copy, which holds only in-frame ones; the method was immunoSEQ multiplex PCR. The sample has some 280,000 clones, 94% seen once; the top ten hold 0.5% to 0.65%. The genes are TRBV19 and TRBJ2-5, with D perhaps assigned TRBD1 or TRBD2 (5 bases each). This TCR was sampled from an adult who received the AZD1222 COVID-19 vaccine. The sample was peripheral blood, taken 28 days after the second AZD1222 dose. This chain's CDR3 is CASNPMGEETQYF. The CDR3 nucleotides are TGTGCCAGTAACCCAATGGGGGAGGAGACCCAGTACTTC.